These T cell receptor beta chains were read from a single sample in a study of shared clonotypes between healthy human individuals. Sequencing used immunoSEQ multiplex PCR; TCRdb keeps in-frame clones, though not all of them. The table shows 800,000 to 1,200,000 clones, with approximately 80% occurring only once. Input material: memory CD4+ T cells from PBMCs. The receptors derive from a man younger than 35 in good health. Some clones in this sample may be carry-over from other donors' samples. The CDR3 runs from the conserved cysteine through the conserved F or W. The D gene is left open where the match is weak. Size is omitted from some rows. Given values are once, few, many or a class for expanded clones.

>TRBJ1-2|NA|TRBV6-5|once
TGTGCCAGCAGTTGGAAGGGAGACAGCAACTATGGCTACACCTTC
CASSWKGDSNYGYTF
>TRBJ1-3|NA|TRBV5-1|NA
TGCGCCAGCAGCACTGTCTGGGGTTCTGGAAACACCATATATTTT
CASSTVWGSGNTIYF
>TRBJ1-2|NA|TRBV19|NA
TGTGCCAGTAGTATTCAGACTGACTATGGCTACACCTTC
CASSIQTDYGYTF
>TRBJ2-3|NA|TRBV15|NA
TGTGCCACCAGCAGAGGGACCGGGACTGATACGCAGTATTTT
CATSRGTGTDTQYF
>TRBJ2-3|NA|TRBV5-4|NA
TGTGCCAGCAGCCAAAAGGAAGGTTTTAAAACAGATACGCAGTATTTT
CASSQKEGFKTDTQYF
>TRBJ2-3|NA|TRBV5-8|few
TGTGCCAGCAGCTTGGGGGGCCGAAGCACAGATACGCAGTATTTT
CASSLGGRSTDTQYF
>TRBJ2-7|TRBD1|TRBV6-6|NA
TGTGCCAGCAGACCCGGGACAGGGAGGTCCTACGAGCAGTACTTC
CASRPGTGRSYEQYF
>TRBJ1-2|NA|TRBV18|few
TGTGCCAGCTCACCGACCCCCCAAATGGGATATGGCTACACCTTC
CASSPTPQMGYGYTF
>TRBJ1-5|NA|TRBV15|few
TGTGCCACCAGCAACCGGGACGGAATAAATCAGCCCCAGCATTTT
CATSNRDGINQPQHF
>TRBJ2-3|TRBD2|TRBV5-1|NA
TGCGCCAGCAGTACAGGACTAGCGGGAGATACGCAGTATTTT
CASSTGLAGDTQYF
>TRBJ2-1|TRBD2|TRBV5-4|NA
TGTGCCAGCAGCCGTGGGCTAGCGGGGAGCTCCTACAATGAGCAGTTCTTC
CASSRGLAGSSYNEQFF
>TRBJ1-1|NA|TRBV18|NA
TGTGCCAGCTCACCAGATCAACAGCTGAACACTGAAGCTTTCTTT
CASSPDQQLNTEAFF
>TRBJ2-3|NA|TRBV15|NA
TGTGCCACCAGCAGAGACCCTCAGGGCGATACGCAGTATTTT
CATSRDPQGDTQYF
>TRBJ2-2|NA|TRBV7-9|many
TGTGCCAGCAGCTTACAGTATGTCGGGGAGCTGTTTTTT
CASSLQYVGELFF
>TRBJ2-7|TRBD2|TRBV5-1|once
TGCGCCAGCAGCGCTCTAGCGGGAGTCGGCCTCGGTTACGAGCAGTACTTC
CASSALAGVGLGYEQYF
>TRBJ1-5|NA|TRBV5-6|NA
TGTGCCAGCAGCTTCTATAATCAGCCCCAGCATTTT
CASSFYNQPQHF
>TRBJ2-5|NA|TRBV9|once
TGTGCCAGCAGCGTACGAGAGGAGACCCAGTACTTC
CASSVREETQYF
>TRBJ2-1|TRBD2|TRBV6-4|NA
TGTGCCAGCAGTGACTTCGGGACTAGCGACAATGAGCAGTTCTTC
CASSDFGTSDNEQFF
>TRBJ2-1|TRBD2|TRBV29-1|NA
TGCAGCGTTGCGGCTAGCGGAGGTGGTGAGCAGTTCTTC
CSVAASGGGEQFF
>TRBJ1-1|TRBD1|TRBV19|NA
TGTGCCAGTAGCAGAGCCGGGACAGCGTCAAGCACTGAAGCTTTCTTT
CASSRAGTASSTEAFF